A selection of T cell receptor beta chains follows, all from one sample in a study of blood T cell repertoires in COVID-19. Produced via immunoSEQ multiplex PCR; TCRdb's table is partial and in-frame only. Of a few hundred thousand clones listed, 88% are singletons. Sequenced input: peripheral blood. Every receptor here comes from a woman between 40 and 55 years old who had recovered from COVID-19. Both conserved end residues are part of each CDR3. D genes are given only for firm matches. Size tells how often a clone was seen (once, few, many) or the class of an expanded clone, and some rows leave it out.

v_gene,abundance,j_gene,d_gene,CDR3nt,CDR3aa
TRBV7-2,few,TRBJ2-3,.,TGTGCCAGCAGCTGGTTTGGGGGGGGCGGCACAGATACGCAGTATTTT,CASSWFGGGGTDTQYF
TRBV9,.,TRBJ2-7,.,TGTGCCAGCAGCCCGGGGGGCCACTCCTACGAGCAGTACTTC,CASSPGGHSYEQYF
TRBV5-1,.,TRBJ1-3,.,TGCGCCAGCAGCCGGCCGGACAGTTCTGGAAACACCATATATTTT,CASSRPDSSGNTIYF
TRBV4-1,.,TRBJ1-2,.,TGCGCCAGCAGCCAAGAGGGCTTCTATGGCTACACCTTC,CASSQEGFYGYTF
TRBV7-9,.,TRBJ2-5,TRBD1,TGTGCCAGCAGCTTGGGGTCAGGGGGAGCGTACCAAGAGACCCAGTACTTC,CASSLGSGGAYQETQYF
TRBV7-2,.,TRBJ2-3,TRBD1,TGTGCCCCGACAGGGACGCAGTATTTT,CAPTGTQYF
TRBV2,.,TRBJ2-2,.,TGTGCCAGCAGGGAGCGGATGGCCGGGGAGCTGTTTTTT,CASRERMAGELFF
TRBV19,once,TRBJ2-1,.,TGTGCCAGTAGTGCCCGGGGGTTTTACAATGAGCAGTTCTTC,CASSARGFYNEQFF
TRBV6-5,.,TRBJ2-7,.,TGTGCCAGCAGTTACAGGCGGGTTGACGAGCAGTACTTC,CASSYRRVDEQYF
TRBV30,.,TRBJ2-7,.,TGTGCCTGGATCCCCCAAACCTACGAGCAGTACTTC,CAWIPQTYEQYF
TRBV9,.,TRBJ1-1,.,TGTGCCAGCAGCGTAGGTGCGGAGAACACTGAAGCTTTCTTT,CASSVGAENTEAFF
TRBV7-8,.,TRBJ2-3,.,TGTGCCAGCAGCTTAGTGGGGGCCCCTACAGATACGCAGTATTTT,CASSLVGAPTDTQYF
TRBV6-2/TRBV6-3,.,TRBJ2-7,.,TGTGCCAGCAGTTACGGGGCCAGCAGGTACTTC,CASSYGASRYF
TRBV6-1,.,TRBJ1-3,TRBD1,TGTGCCAGCAGTGAACCGACAGGGTACCCAAGGAACACCATATATTTT,CASSEPTGYPRNTIYF
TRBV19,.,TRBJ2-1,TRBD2,TGTGCCAGTACCCATCCGGGACTAGCGCCCAATGAGCAGTTCTTC,CASTHPGLAPNEQFF
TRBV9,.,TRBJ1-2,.,TGTGCCAGCAGCGTAGGGCCCCTGGGCAACTATGGCTACACCTTC,CASSVGPLGNYGYTF
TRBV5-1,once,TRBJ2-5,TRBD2,TGCGCCAGCAGCTTGGCCGGGACTAGCGGGTTGCCCCAGTACTTC,CASSLAGTSGLPQYF
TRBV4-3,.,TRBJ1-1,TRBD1,TGCGCCAGCAGCCGAACAGGGGTGGGCACTGAAGCTTTCTTT,CASSRTGVGTEAFF
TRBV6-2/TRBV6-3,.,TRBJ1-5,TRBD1,TGTGCCAGCAGTTACCTTTCGGACAGGGGGCCGGTGAGGAGCAATCAGCCCCAGCATTTT,CASSYLSDRGPVRSNQPQHF
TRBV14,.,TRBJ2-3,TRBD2,TGTGCCAGCAGCAGGGGACTAGCTAGCCGCACAGATACGCAGTATTTT,CASSRGLASRTDTQYF
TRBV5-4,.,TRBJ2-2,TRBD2,TGTGCCAGCAGCTCAGGGGGCCATACTAGCGGGAGGGTGTTTTTT,CASSSGGHTSGRVFF
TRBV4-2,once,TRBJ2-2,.,TGTGCCGCAGGGCCGGGCGGCACCGGGGAGCTGTTTTTT,CAAGPGGTGELFF
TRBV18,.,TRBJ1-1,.,TGTGCCAGCTCCACCGCAGGGGCGAACACTGAAGCTTTCTTT,CASSTAGANTEAFF
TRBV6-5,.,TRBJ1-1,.,TGTGCCAGCAGTTATGACAGCGGGATGAACACTGAAGCTTTCTTT,CASSYDSGMNTEAFF
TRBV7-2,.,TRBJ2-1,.,TGTGCCAGCAGGCCCCAGCGGAGCGGTCGGGATGAGCAGTTCTTC,CASRPQRSGRDEQFF
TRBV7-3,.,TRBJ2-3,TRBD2,TGTGCCAGCAGCCCGGCGGGGGTCTTCGCAGATACGCAGTATTTT,CASSPAGVFADTQYF
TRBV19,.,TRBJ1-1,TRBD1,TGTGCCAGTAGTATGTTGCTCACCAGGGGGCCCCTCCGCACTGAAGCTTTCTTT,CASSMLLTRGPLRTEAFF
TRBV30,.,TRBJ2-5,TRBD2,TGTGCCTGGAGTCTAAGGGCTAGCGGGAGAGAGACCCAGTACTTC,CAWSLRASGRETQYF
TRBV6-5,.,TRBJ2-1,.,TGTGCCAGCAGTCCCGGGACCTGGACTACGTTCTTC,CASSPGTWTTFF
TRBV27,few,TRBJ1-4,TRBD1,TGTGCCAGCAGTCCCGGGACAGGGCCTAATGAAAAACTGTTTTTT,CASSPGTGPNEKLFF
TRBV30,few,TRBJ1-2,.,TGTGCCTGGAGAAATTGGCAAGGGGATGGCTACACCTTC,CAWRNWQGDGYTF
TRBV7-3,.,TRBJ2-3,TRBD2,TGTGCCAGCAGCCTCCTGGGGGGGAGCACAGATACGCAGTATTTT,CASSLLGGSTDTQYF
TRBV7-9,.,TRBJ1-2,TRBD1,TGTGCCAGCAGCAAGGACAGGGTCGGAGGCTACACCTTC,CASSKDRVGGYTF
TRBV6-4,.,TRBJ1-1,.,TGTGCCAGCAAACTGGGCGGGGAGTTGGGGTTGGCTGAAGCTTTCTTT,CASKLGGELGLAEAFF
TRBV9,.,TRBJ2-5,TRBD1,TGTGCCAGCAGCGTGACCGGGACAGGGGTAGAGACCCAGTACTTC,CASSVTGTGVETQYF
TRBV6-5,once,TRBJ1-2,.,TGTGCCAGCAGTTACTCACAGGGCCGCTATGGCTACACCTTC,CASSYSQGRYGYTF
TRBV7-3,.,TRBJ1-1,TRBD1,TGTGCCAGCAGCCTCCGGGACAGGACGGAAGCTTTCTTT,CASSLRDRTEAFF
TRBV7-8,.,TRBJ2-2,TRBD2,TGTGCCAGCAGCTTAGCGCTAGCGGGAGCGTCCGGGGAGCTGTTTTTT,CASSLALAGASGELFF
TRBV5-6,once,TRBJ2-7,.,TGTGCCAGCAGCTTGGTCCGGGACATTAACCTCTACGAGCAGTACTTC,CASSLVRDINLYEQYF
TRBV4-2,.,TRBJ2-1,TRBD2,TGTGCCAGCAGCCAGGGGAGGGCCGGCAATGAGCAGTTCTTC,CASSQGRAGNEQFF
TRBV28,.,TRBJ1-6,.,TGTGCCAGCAGTTTGAGGACAGCTTTGTTACCCCTCCACTTT,CASSLRTALLPLHF
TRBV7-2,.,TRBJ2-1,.,TGTGCCAGCAGCTTAGCGGGAGTCGGGAATGAGCAGTTCTTC,CASSLAGVGNEQFF
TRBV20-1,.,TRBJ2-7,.,TGCAGTGCTAGTTCAATCGAGCAGTACTTC,CSASSIEQYF
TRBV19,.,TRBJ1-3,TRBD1,TGTGCCAGTAGTACCCGGACAGGGCAGGGCGGAAACACCATATATTTT,CASSTRTGQGGNTIYF
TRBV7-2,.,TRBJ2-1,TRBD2,TGTGCCAGCAGCACGGGACTAGCGGGAGCGAATGAGCAGTTCTTC,CASSTGLAGANEQFF
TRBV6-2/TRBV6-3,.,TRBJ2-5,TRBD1,TGTGCCAGCAGTTACGCCCCGGGACAGGGGCGGGAGACCCAGTACTTC,CASSYAPGQGRETQYF
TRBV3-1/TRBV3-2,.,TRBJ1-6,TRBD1,TGTGCCAGCAGCCGACAGGGGGCTCCTTGGGTTAGGGCCCTCCACTTT,CASSRQGAPWVRALHF
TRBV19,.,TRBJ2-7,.,TGTGCCAGTAGTGCGGGTCCGAACTACGAGCAGTACTTC,CASSAGPNYEQYF
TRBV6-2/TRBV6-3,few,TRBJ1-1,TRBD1,TGTGCCAGCAGTAACTCGCAGGGGGGAGCTTTCTTT,CASSNSQGGAFF
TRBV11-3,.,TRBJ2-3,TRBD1,TGTGCCAGCAGCCCGGGACAGGTCGTTGGTGGGACGCAGTATTTT,CASSPGQVVGGTQYF
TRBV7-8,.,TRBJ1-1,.,TGTGCCAGCAGCTGGTACAGGCCGAGGAACACTGAAGCTTTCTTT,CASSWYRPRNTEAFF
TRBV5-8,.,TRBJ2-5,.,TGTGCCAGCAGCTTGGGCGGGCGGAGGCAAGAGACCCAGTACTTC,CASSLGGRRQETQYF
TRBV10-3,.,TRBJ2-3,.,TGTGCCATCAGAAAGGGGGGGGCGGTGGATACGCAGTATTTT,CAIRKGGAVDTQYF
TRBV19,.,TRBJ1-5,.,TGTGCCAGTAGCCCTCGGGGGGGCAATCAGCCCCAGCATTTT,CASSPRGGNQPQHF